This passage covers 15 T cell receptor beta chains from one sample sequenced in a study of blood T cell repertoires in COVID-19. Here immunoSEQ multiplex PCR was the method, and the copy in TCRdb shows in-frame clones only, minus some. The sample has thousands of clones, 65% to 90% seen once. The sequenced sample consisted of peripheral blood. These receptor sequences come from a human donor with active COVID-19. The donor label of this sample is uncertain.

This chain connects TRBV9 to TRBJ2-1; 7 bases map to TRBD2. Germline values: CDR1 SGDLS, CDR2 YYNGEE. The CDR3 is 15 residues long. Germline trimming cut 0 bases from V and 6 bases from J; bases unmatched to any gene: 6. The CDR3 here is CASSVVSGWSNEQFF. Here the CDR3 DNA reads TGTGCCAGCAGCGTAGTTAGCGGGTGGTCCAATGAGCAGTTCTTC.

This chain links TRBV20-1 with TRBJ2-1; 7 positions agree with TRBD2. J was trimmed by 9 bases and V by 6 bases; bases with no gene match: 5. The CDR3 is made up of 11 amino acids. The V gene's germline CDR1 is DFQATT and CDR2 SNEGSKA (reference sequence). In nucleotides, the CDR3 is TGCAGTGCCTCGACTAGCAGTGAGCAGTTCTTC. Translated, it gives CSASTSSEQFF.

This clone showed up just once. The CDR3 DNA follows: TGTGCCAGCAGTTCGGAACAGGGCTATGGCTACACCTTC. Its protein is CASSSEQGYGYTF. The V and J genes are TRBV25-1 and TRBJ1-2; perhaps TRBD1 as D (6 bases). The CDR3 runs to 13 residues. Trimming pared 5 bases from V and 4 bases from J, leaving 11 bases between. Germline V gene sequence: CDR1 MGHDK, CDR2 SYGVNS.

The J gene is TRBJ2-2, the V gene TRBV18, with 12 bases fitting TRBD2. The V gene's germline CDR1 is KGHSH and CDR2 LQKENI. J gave up 7 bases and V 3 bases, and 3 bases lay outside the gene matches. There are 15 residues in the CDR3. CDR3 residues: CASSPGTSGYGELFF. The CDR3 DNA reads TGTGCCAGCTCACCTGGGACTAGCGGGTACGGGGAGCTGTTTTTT. The whole variable domain, remainder taken from reference TRBV18 and TRBJ2-2, is NAGVMQNPRHLVRRRGQEARLRCSPMKGHSHVYWYRQLPEEGLKFMVYLQKENIIDESGMPKERFSAEFPKEGPSILRIQQVVRGDSAAYFCASSPGTSGYGELFFGEGSRLTVL.

The DNA of the CDR3 is TGTGCCAGCAGTTCCGACACCTACGAGCAGTACTTC. Protein: CASSSDTYEQYF. The genes are TRBV28 and TRBJ2-7; D call uncertain. This CDR3 comprises 12 residues. Germline V gene lookup returns CDR1 MDHEN and CDR2 SYDVKM. The V end lost 4 bases, the J end lost 2 bases, and 6 bases lay between the germline ends. The variable domain in full, completed from reference TRBV28 and TRBJ2-7, reads DVKVTQSSRYLVKRTGEKVFLECVQDMDHENMFWYRQDPGLGLRLIYFSYDVKMKEKGDIPEGYSVSREKKERFSLILESASTNQTSMYLCASSSDTYEQYFGPGTRLTVT.

This chain connects TRBV5-6 to TRBJ2-7, with 8 bases identical to TRBD2. J lost 2 bases, V lost 2 bases, and 15 bases had no gene match. The CDR3 loop spans 18 amino acids. Germline CDR1 SGHDT, CDR2 YYEEEE. CDR3 amino acids: CASSLTTGGSGWAYEQYV. The CDR3, as DNA: TGTGCCAGCAGCTTAACGACGGGAGGGAGCGGTTGGGCCTACGAGCAGTACGTC.

The chain employs TRBV21-1 and TRBJ2-7; no check of the table's D call, TRBD1, against the DNA was made. TRBV21-1 is a known pseudogene. The CDR3 has 14 amino acids. The CDR3 loop reads CASSGGQGAEEQYV. The CDR3 DNA sequence: TGTGCCAGCAGCGGAGGACAGGGGGCGGAAGAGCAGTACGTC.

The V and J genes are TRBV7-3 and TRBJ1-1; D ambiguous. The CDR3 contains 13 residues. Trimming stripped 0 bases from V and 3 bases from J, with 5 bases between. Germline V gives CDR1 SGHTA, CDR2 FQGTGA. The CDR3, as DNA: TGTGCCAGCAGCTTAACTTATGACACTGAAGCTTTCTTT. Its protein is CASSLTYDTEAFF. Full variable domain (missing parts from reference TRBV7-3 and TRBJ1-1): GAGVSQTPSNKVTEKGKYVELRCDPISGHTALYWYRQSLGQGPEFLIYFQGTGAADDSGLPNDRFFAVRPEGSVSTLKIQRTERGDSAVYLCASSLTYDTEAFFGQGTRLTVV.

The rearrangement joins TRBV3-1 (or the pseudogene TRBV3-2) to TRBJ2-5, with TRBD1 as a possible D gene (6 bases). The V end lost 1 base, the J end lost 4 bases, and 13 bases lay between the germline ends. This CDR3 is 15 amino acids long. The V gene's germline CDR1 is LGHDT and CDR2 YNNKEL (reference sequence). This chain's CDR3 is CASSQGGLPRETQYF. For the CDR3, the DNA is TGTGCCAGCAGCCAAGGGGGGCTACCTCGAGAGACCCAGTACTTC.

In DNA, the CDR3 is TGTGCCTGGACTTCCGACAGGGGTGGCTACACCTTC. It translates to CAWTSDRGGYTF. The gene calls are TRBV30 and TRBJ1-2; 8 positions agree with TRBD1. CDR1 and CDR2 from the germline V gene are GTSNPN and SVGIG (reference sequence). The CDR3 length is 12 residues. The V and J ends lost 4 bases and 7 bases, in that order; junction bases with no gene match: 5.

This rearrangement joins TRBV13 to TRBJ2-3; D is perhaps TRBD2 (6 bases). Germline V CDR1 and CDR2: PRHDT, FYEKMQ (reference sequence). The CDR3 is 15 residues long. Trimming stripped 0 bases from V and 4 bases from J, with 11 bases between. This CDR3 reads CASSLGPGGSDTQYF. The CDR3 DNA follows: TGTGCCAGCAGCTTAGGTCCCGGGGGTTCAGATACGCAGTATTTT.

This chain connects TRBV7-3 to TRBJ2-3; unclear D gene. CDR1 SGHTA and CDR2 FQGTGA come from the germline V gene. Trimming took 1 base from V and 2 from J, leaving 10 bases between them. The CDR3 runs to 15 residues. CDR3 sequence: CASSLKPTVTDTQYF. The CDR3 bases are TGTGCCAGCAGCTTAAAGCCAACAGTCACAGATACGCAGTATTTT. The variable domain in full, with the rest retrieved from reference TRBV7-3 and TRBJ2-3, is GAGVSQTPSNKVTEKGKYVELRCDPISGHTALYWYRQSLGQGPEFLIYFQGTGAADDSGLPNDRFFAVRPEGSVSTLKIQRTERGDSAVYLCASSLKPTVTDTQYFGPGTRLTVL.

J is TRBJ2-1 and V is TRBV24-1; the D gene is possibly TRBD1 (6 bases). Germline CDR1 and CDR2: KGHDR and SFDVKD. The length of the CDR3 is 12 residues. V was pared by 2 bases and J by 12 bases, with 10 bases between. The CDR3 region has the DNA TGTGCCACCAGTGATTATACAGGGACGCAGTTCTTC. It is translated as CATSDYTGTQFF.

The table lists this clone with a few counts. The genes are TRBV6-6 and TRBJ1-6; 7 bases are a match to TRBD1. The V segment lost 2 bases and the J segment 9 bases; nucleotides outside the gene matches: 4. The CDR3 contains 14 residues. Germline-derived CDR1 and CDR2 are MNHNY and SVGAGI (reference sequence). CDR3 amino acids: CASSYLSGGSPLHF. The CDR3 nucleotides read TGTGCCAGCAGTTACCTGTCAGGGGGTTCACCCCTCCACTTT.

V is TRBV7-6 and J is TRBJ2-5, with D tentatively TRBD2 (7 bases). The CDR3 has 16 amino acids. Germline V CDR1 and CDR2: SGHVS, FNYEAQ. The V end lost 4 bases, the J end lost 5 bases, and 20 bases lay between the germline ends. CDR3 loop: CASSSSGTPQGETQYF. The CDR3 nucleotides read TGTGCCAGCAGCTCCAGCGGGACCCCTCAGGGGGAGACCCAGTACTTC.